A selection of T cell receptor beta chains follows, all from one sample in a study of T cells of healthy individuals. TCRdb re-derived calls from the 5' RACE reads in MiXCR, one entry per CDR3 protein. The table has 63,000 or so distinct CDR3 sequences, around 15% seen once. The receptors shown here come from a human donor in good health. Each CDR3 is given with its conserved first and last residue. A D gene is named only where the DNA matches it firmly.

d_gene: -
j_gene: TRBJ2-3
v_gene: TRBV27
CDR3aa: CASSSGQIGNMNTQYF

d_gene: -
j_gene: TRBJ2-7
v_gene: TRBV7-9
CDR3aa: CASSPIARGAYEQYF

d_gene: -
j_gene: TRBJ1-5
v_gene: TRBV7-9
CDR3aa: CASSLVGLGRSNQPQHF

d_gene: -
j_gene: TRBJ2-1
v_gene: TRBV15
CDR3aa: CATSRIGRPSSLRSSYNEQFF

d_gene: -
j_gene: TRBJ2-2
v_gene: TRBV6-5
CDR3aa: CASRSTDTVTGELFF

d_gene: -
j_gene: TRBJ2-5
v_gene: TRBV12-3/TRBV12-4
CDR3aa: CASSLTREAQYF

d_gene: TRBD1
j_gene: TRBJ2-3
v_gene: TRBV4-2
CDR3aa: CASSQGTGTGGAGVTDTQYF

d_gene: -
j_gene: TRBJ2-2
v_gene: TRBV6-5
CDR3aa: CASSYSFSGNTGELFF

d_gene: -
j_gene: TRBJ2-7
v_gene: TRBV6-2/TRBV6-3
CDR3aa: CASTGPGYEQYF

d_gene: TRBD1
j_gene: TRBJ2-7
v_gene: TRBV11-2
CDR3aa: CASSLGRDRVEQYF

d_gene: TRBD1
j_gene: TRBJ2-1
v_gene: TRBV12-3/TRBV12-4
CDR3aa: CASSLGQGTPNEQFF

d_gene: -
j_gene: TRBJ2-1
v_gene: TRBV7-9
CDR3aa: CASRQGSNEQFF

d_gene: -
j_gene: TRBJ1-2
v_gene: TRBV5-5
CDR3aa: CASSPLLTGTDYGYTF

d_gene: -
j_gene: TRBJ1-4
v_gene: TRBV6-5
CDR3aa: CASSNNEKLFF

d_gene: -
j_gene: TRBJ1-6
v_gene: TRBV30
CDR3aa: CAWSGFSSSPLHF

d_gene: -
j_gene: TRBJ2-7
v_gene: TRBV20-1
CDR3aa: CSAALPASPVYEQYF

d_gene: -
j_gene: TRBJ2-4
v_gene: TRBV5-4
CDR3aa: CASSPFSGENIQYF

d_gene: TRBD2
j_gene: TRBJ2-7
v_gene: TRBV11-2
CDR3aa: CASSLVGTSGYEQYF

d_gene: -
j_gene: TRBJ2-5
v_gene: TRBV7-3
CDR3aa: CASSLSRRPETQYF

d_gene: TRBD2
j_gene: TRBJ2-1
v_gene: TRBV28
CDR3aa: CASSLTSGGMREQFF

d_gene: TRBD2
j_gene: TRBJ2-7
v_gene: TRBV29-1
CDR3aa: CSVGRGERSYEQYF

d_gene: -
j_gene: TRBJ1-1
v_gene: TRBV29-1
CDR3aa: CSVQREGGAFF

d_gene: -
j_gene: TRBJ2-1
v_gene: TRBV29-1
CDR3aa: CSVEDSRTVNNEQFF

d_gene: TRBD2
j_gene: TRBJ2-5
v_gene: TRBV9
CDR3aa: CASSAPGLAGGETQYF

d_gene: -
j_gene: TRBJ2-7
v_gene: TRBV9
CDR3aa: CASSVGAGHSYEQYF

d_gene: -
j_gene: TRBJ2-1
v_gene: TRBV28
CDR3aa: CASSLLVSYNEQFF

d_gene: TRBD2
j_gene: TRBJ2-1
v_gene: TRBV6-6
CDR3aa: CASSYSNLAGASYNEQFF

d_gene: -
j_gene: TRBJ1-2
v_gene: TRBV7-9
CDR3aa: CASSTPGTYVRGYTF

d_gene: -
j_gene: TRBJ2-7
v_gene: TRBV7-2
CDR3aa: CASSLTLGDNSYEQYF

d_gene: -
j_gene: TRBJ2-3
v_gene: TRBV10-3
CDR3aa: CAISERRVSTDTQYF

d_gene: TRBD2
j_gene: TRBJ2-7
v_gene: TRBV20-1
CDR3aa: CSAREPSGYEQYF

d_gene: -
j_gene: TRBJ2-5
v_gene: TRBV7-9
CDR3aa: CASSFPGWGETQYF

d_gene: -
j_gene: TRBJ2-1
v_gene: TRBV7-6
CDR3aa: CASSTRASWNEQFF

d_gene: -
j_gene: TRBJ1-5
v_gene: TRBV5-1
CDR3aa: CASSLDTNQPQHF

d_gene: TRBD2
j_gene: TRBJ2-3
v_gene: TRBV20-1
CDR3aa: CSARQTSGRPDTQYF

d_gene: -
j_gene: TRBJ2-3
v_gene: TRBV6-2/TRBV6-3
CDR3aa: CASSYLQSVTQYF

d_gene: -
j_gene: TRBJ1-3
v_gene: TRBV20-1
CDR3aa: CSASTREFTGNTIYF